This T cell receptor beta chain was sequenced in a study of blood T cell repertoires in COVID-19. Cohort 3 donors counted as recovered after two negative PCRs, clearance, or resolved symptoms. CDR1 and CDR2 (germline): SGDLS, YYNGEE. V gave up 2 bases and J gave up 0 bases, with 9 bases separating them. This CDR3 spans 15 amino acids. Generated by immunoSEQ multiplex PCR, the TCRdb table keeps only in-frame clones and is missing some. The data hold a few hundred thousand clones, with nearly 90% observed a single time. The TCR comes from a woman between 25 and 40 years old who had recovered from COVID-19. The material sequenced was PBMCs or T cells enriched from blood (not recorded which). The J gene is TRBJ2-1, the V gene TRBV9; D might be TRBD2 (5 bases). CDR3 in amino acids: CASSVSAASYNEQFF. The CDR3 coding sequence is TGTGCCAGCAGCGTTAGCGCCGCCTCCTACAATGAGCAGTTCTTC.